This entry lists 17 T cell receptor beta chains sequenced from one sample in a study of cytomegalovirus exposure and HLA in healthy donors. Method: immunoSEQ multiplex PCR; TCRdb's copy keeps in-frame clones and lacks some. The sample lists roughly 95,000 clones; about 85% were seen once. Sequenced sample: PBMCs. The receptors stem from a man aged 18 to 29 in good health and CMV-seropositive.

The chain recombines TRBV27 with TRBJ1-1; TRBD1 matches at 8 bases. Losses at the gene ends were 6 bases for V and 3 bases for J; bases not matched to a gene: 6. The germline gives CDR1 MNHEY, CDR2 SMNVEV (reference sequence). This CDR3 region has 14 residues. For the CDR3, the DNA is TGTGCCAGCAGCAGGGGGCGAGGGGACACTGAAGCTTTCTTT. Amino acid sequence: CASSRGRGDTEAFF.

V usage is TRBV6-1 and J usage is TRBJ2-3; 8 bases agree with TRBD1. Germline-derived CDR1 and CDR2 are MNHNS and SASEGT. The CDR3 extends over 15 amino acids. The J segment lost 3 bases and the V segment lost 3 bases, leaving 5 bases of the junction unmatched. The CDR3: CASSEDRAGTDTQYF. The CDR3 DNA reads as TGTGCCAGCAGTGAGGACAGGGCAGGGACAGATACGCAGTATTTT.

The gene calls are TRBV4-1 and TRBJ2-3; 7 bases agree with TRBD2. CDR1 is MGHRA, CDR2 YSYEKL, per germline. This CDR3 is built from 12 residues. Trimming cost V 0 bases and J 13 bases; bases outside gene matches: 4. CDR3 in amino acids: CASSQDGRVEYF. For the CDR3, the DNA is TGCGCCAGCAGCCAAGATGGGAGGGTTGAGTATTTT.

The chain carries TRBV11-3 and TRBJ2-7, with 9 bases that match TRBD2. The CDR3 is 18 amino acids. CDR1 is SGHNT, CDR2 YENEEA, per germline. V gave up 0 bases and J gave up 1 base; unmatched junction bases: 10. The CDR3 loop reads CASSLERGRARSSYEQYV. CDR3 sequence (DNA): TGTGCCAGCAGCTTAGAACGCGGGAGGGCCCGTAGTTCCTACGAGCAGTACGTC.

There are a few counts of this clone. This chain uses TRBV6-1 with TRBJ2-3; 9 bases align to TRBD2. Unmatched junction bases numbered 0, after V lost 2 bases and J lost 0 bases. The germline gives CDR1 MNHNS, CDR2 SASEGT. This CDR3 spans 15 amino acids. The CDR3 reads CASSELAGSTDTQYF. The CDR3 DNA follows: TGTGCCAGCAGTGAACTAGCGGGAAGCACAGATACGCAGTATTTT.

This sequence joins TRBV19 and TRBJ2-3, with 8 bases aligning to TRBD1. Looked up from germline, CDR1 is LNHDA and CDR2 is SQIVND (reference sequence). The CDR3 is 15 amino acids. V lost 7 bases, J lost 1 base, and 7 bases stayed unmatched. The chain's CDR3 is CASNGWGQGTDTQYF. Written as DNA, the CDR3 is TGTGCCAGTAATGGTTGGGGACAGGGCACAGATACGCAGTATTTT.

This sequence joins TRBV13 and TRBJ1-4; 8 nucleotides match TRBD1. The CDR3 spans 14 residues. CDR1 and CDR2 from the germline V gene are PRHDT and FYEKMQ (reference sequence). With 1 base clipped from V and 10 bases from J, the junction kept 5 bases outside the gene matches. CDR3 sequence: CASSLATGGGKLFF. Here the CDR3 DNA reads TGTGCCAGCAGCTTAGCCACAGGGGGAGGAAAACTGTTTTTT.

For the CDR3, the DNA is TGTGCCAGCAGCCGAGGGGGACAGGGGTTTAATGAGCAGTTCTTC. The encoded protein is CASSRGGQGFNEQFF. The J gene is TRBJ2-1, the V gene TRBV9; the match to TRBD1 covers 10 bases. Unmatched junction bases numbered 8, after V lost 4 bases and J lost 7 bases. The germline V gene encodes CDR1 SGDLS and CDR2 YYNGEE. The CDR3 is made up of 15 amino acids.

The genes are TRBV11-2 and TRBJ2-5, with TRBD1 identical over 9 bases. The CDR3 contains 14 residues. Germline trimming cut 5 bases from V and 5 bases from J; bases unmatched to any gene: 6. Per the germline V gene, CDR1 is SGHAT and CDR2 is FQNNGV. The CDR3 here is CASSKGQGYETQYF. DNA for the CDR3: TGTGCCAGCAGCAAGGGACAGGGCTACGAGACCCAGTACTTC. Combining the CDR3 with reference TRBV11-2 and TRBJ2-5 gives the whole variable domain EAGVAQSPRYKIIEKRQSVAFWCNPISGHATLYWYQQILGQGPKLLIQFQNNGVVDDSQLPKDRFSAERLKGVDSTLKIQPAKLEDSAVYLCASSKGQGYETQYFGPGTRLLVL.

V is TRBV28 and J is TRBJ2-1; 9 nucleotides match TRBD2. The germline V gene has CDR1 MDHEN and CDR2 SYDVKM. The V gene end was trimmed by 3 bases and the J gene end by 4 bases; junction bases not matched to a gene: 7. The CDR3 is 16 amino acids. This chain's CDR3 is CASSFRREGLYNEQFF. The CDR3 DNA reads TGTGCCAGCAGTTTTAGGCGGGAGGGATTATACAATGAGCAGTTCTTC.

The chain combines TRBV7-9 with TRBJ1-4, with 8 bases aligning to TRBD1. CDR1 is SEHNR, CDR2 FQNEAQ, per germline (reference sequence). This CDR3 is built from 14 residues. The V gene end was trimmed by 3 bases and the J gene end by 6 bases; junction bases not matched to a gene: 3. CDR3 amino acids: CASSFRTGYEKLFF. CDR3 DNA: TGTGCCAGCAGCTTTCGGACAGGGTATGAAAAACTGTTTTTT.

The chain is built from TRBV30 and TRBJ2-1; 9 bases map to TRBD2. Germline CDR1 and CDR2: GTSNPN and SVGIG (reference sequence). V was pared by 1 base and J by 9 bases, with 7 bases of the junction left unmatched. The CDR3 has 14 amino acids. The CDR3 DNA sequence: TGTGCCTGGAGTGGCTTACAAGCGGGAGGTGAGCAGTTCTTC. Translation gives CAWSGLQAGGEQFF.

This chain uses TRBV6-5 with TRBJ2-1, with a tentative D call TRBD1 (6 bases). This CDR3 comprises 15 residues. From germline, CDR1 is MNHEY and CDR2 SVGAGI. Trimming shortened V by 0 bases and J by 0 bases, and 6 bases separated the two germline ends. CDR3 DNA: TGTGCCAGCAGTTACTCGGACAGCTCCTACAATGAGCAGTTCTTC. It encodes CASSYSDSSYNEQFF.

This clone was seen a handful of times. The V gene is TRBV19, the J gene TRBJ1-5, with no clear D. The CDR3 consists of 12 residues. Germline lookup yields CDR1 LNHDA and CDR2 SQIVND (reference sequence). V was pared by 5 bases and J by 7 bases, with 9 bases between. The CDR3 DNA reads as TGTGCCAGTAGTTTAGCCTTGCAGCCCCAGCATTTT. Translating gives CASSLALQPQHF.

The chain links TRBV27 to TRBJ2-1; the match to TRBD2 covers 7 bases. The CDR3 covers 16 residues. V was clipped by 1 base and J by 8 bases; unmatched bases: 11. Germline values: CDR1 MNHEY, CDR2 SMNVEV (reference sequence). The CDR3 nucleotides read TGTGCCAGCAGTTTATGGGACGGGGAGGGCCGATATGAGCAGTTCTTC. Its protein is CASSLWDGEGRYEQFF.

The chain employs TRBV9 and TRBJ2-2; 10 bases line up with TRBD2. This CDR3 region has 17 residues. V shed 1 base and J 6 bases; nucleotides not matched to a gene: 9. Germline CDR1 SGDLS, CDR2 YYNGEE. CDR3 sequence: CASSVQAGGPISGELFF. DNA for the CDR3: TGTGCCAGCAGCGTACAAGCGGGAGGGCCCATATCCGGGGAGCTGTTTTTT. Supplemented by reference TRBV9 and TRBJ2-2, the full variable domain reads DSGVTQTPKHLITATGQRVTLRCSPRSGDLSVYWYQQSLDQGLQFLIQYYNGEERAKGNILERFSAQQFPDLHSELNLSSLELGDSALYFCASSVQAGGPISGELFFGEGSRLTVL.

V and J are TRBV6-5 and TRBJ1-1; TRBD1 aligns across 7 bases. Unmatched junction bases numbered 7, after V lost 6 bases and J lost 0 bases. CDR1 MNHEY and CDR2 SVGAGI come from the germline V gene. The CDR3 length is 15 residues. The chain's CDR3 is CASRRGRIMNTEAFF. The CDR3 coding sequence is TGTGCCAGCAGGAGGGGGCGGATCATGAACACTGAAGCTTTCTTT.